The T cell receptor (beta chain) under discussion was sequenced for a study of identical twins. Unique molecular identifiers were present on the cDNA, which also gained a universal primer site by template switching. TCRdb itself ran the 5' RACE reads through MiXCR, one entry per CDR3 protein. This table has roughly 750,000 distinct CDR3 sequences, around 20% appearing once. This CDR3 is 13 amino acids long. Trimming took 4 bases from V and 4 from J, leaving 8 bases between them. Germline values: CDR1 ENHRY, CDR2 SYGVKD. These data were likewise used in another study, on T cells expressing NK-cell markers. That work contributes: Certain NKG2C+ T cell clones were expanded, and their HCMV specificity remained unclear.

The specimen sequenced was PBMCs. This chain joins TRBV10-3 and TRBJ2-1; D is unresolved. The sequence was collected from a woman younger than 35 in good health. The chain's CDR3 is CAISGPLYNEQFF. In nucleotides, the CDR3 is TGTGCCATCAGTGGCCCCCTATACAATGAGCAGTTCTTC.